This T cell receptor (beta chain) emerged from a study of graft-versus-host responses after intestinal transplantation. Background on the study: Recipients across the board were started on anti-thymocyte globulin induction, then kept on tacrolimus and steroids for approximately three years. Study-wide findings and caveats: Allografts of one patient group, those with graft-donor T cell macrochimerism, had high graft-versus-host to host-versus-graft clonal ratios.

Looked up from germline, CDR1 is SEHNR and CDR2 is FQNEAQ (reference sequence). V shed 5 bases and J 3 bases; nucleotides not matched to a gene: 9. The CDR3 runs 15 residues. This table comes from immunoSEQ multiplex PCR, and its TCRdb copy is limited to in-frame clones, with some not included. Among about 92,000 clones listed, about nine tenths were seen once. On this clone: What it binds is not known.

The chain uses TRBV7-9 and TRBJ2-7; 8 bases map to TRBD1. The specimen comprised unstimulated CD8+ T cells sorted from spleen or lymph node cells, sampled before intestinal transplant. The receptor comes from a human donor who received an intestinal transplant. CDR3 in DNA: TGTGCCAGCAGCCATCCAGGGGGCAGGGGCTACGAGCAGTACTTC. Encoded protein: CASSHPGGRGYEQYF.